The 12 T cell receptor beta chains given below trace back to one sample, sequenced in a study of beta chain features in type 1 diabetes. Reverse transcribing all isolated RNA meant expressed TCRB transcripts were sequenced. The data were produced by immunoSEQ multiplex PCR, yet TCRdb's version contains in-frame clones alone and is incomplete. The data hold fewer than 150,000 clones, with 6.9% observed a single time. Material: central memory CD4+ T cells from blood. These receptors came from a woman aged 30 to 39 in good health.

The genes are TRBV7-9 and TRBJ1-1; 9 bases are a match to TRBD1. V shed 5 bases, J shed 6 bases, and the junction held 4 bases outside the gene matches. Per germline, CDR1 SEHNR and CDR2 FQNEAQ (reference sequence). The CDR3 spans 13 residues. In DNA, the CDR3 is TGTGCCAGCAGCCGGACAGGGGTTCCTGAAGCTTTCTTT. Translation gives CASSRTGVPEAFF.

There are a few counts of this clone. The chain recombines TRBV6-5 with TRBJ2-6; D is unclear. This CDR3 spans 14 amino acids. The V gene's germline CDR1 is MNHEY and CDR2 SVGAGI. Trimming pared 8 bases from V and 0 bases from J, leaving 8 bases between. As DNA, the CDR3 is TGTGCCAGCGCAGTAAGCTCTGGGGCCAACGTCCTGACTTTC. Its protein is CASAVSSGANVLTF.

This clone came up a few times. The V and J genes are TRBV6-5 and TRBJ2-7; no definite D call. Germline CDR1 MNHEY, CDR2 SVGAGI. This CDR3 has 14 amino acids. Trimming took off 4 bases at V and 3 bases at J, with 13 bases between the two ends. The CDR3 region has the DNA TGTGCCAGCAGTTCCCCGGGTGGTGGCTACGAGCAGTACTTC. Translation: CASSSPGGGYEQYF.

Turning to this clone: The sample carries other DNA sequences with the same CDR3. The chain links TRBV7-2 to TRBJ2-7; 10 bases are shared with TRBD2. The CDR3 covers 15 residues. CDR1 is SGHTA, CDR2 FQGNSA, per germline. The J segment lost 3 bases and the V segment lost 4 bases, leaving 6 bases of the junction unmatched. The CDR3 bases are TGTGCCAGCAGCTCCAGGACTAGCGGACACTACGAGCAGTACTTC. Protein product: CASSSRTSGHYEQYF.

There are many counts of this clone. This chain joins TRBV7-9 and TRBJ2-4, with D tentatively TRBD2 (5 bases). The CDR3 runs 16 residues. Germline CDR1 is SEHNR and CDR2 is FQNEAQ (reference sequence). V was clipped by 5 bases and J by 7 bases, with 21 bases between them. CDR3 sequence: CASSQAEVGARNIQYF. CDR3 nucleotides: TGTGCCAGCAGCCAAGCAGAGGTGGGAGCTAGGAACATTCAGTACTTC.

The chain links TRBV6-5 to TRBJ2-1; D call uncertain. Per germline, CDR1 MNHEY and CDR2 SVGAGI. The V and J ends lost 4 bases and 0 bases respectively, with 10 bases between them. This CDR3 comprises 15 residues. The CDR3 loop is CASSSSRSSYNEQFF. CDR3 DNA sequence: TGTGCCAGCAGTTCAAGTCGGAGCTCCTACAATGAGCAGTTCTTC.

This clone turned up a few times. J is TRBJ2-2 and V is TRBV29-1; 7 bases agree with TRBD2. This CDR3 spans 14 amino acids. Germline loops: CDR1 SQVTM, CDR2 ANQGSEA. J was trimmed by 4 bases and V by 7 bases; bases with no gene match: 9. Written as DNA, the CDR3 is TGCAGCGCTAAGGGGCCTAGCGGCACCGGGGAGCTGTTTTTT. Protein: CSAKGPSGTGELFF.

This clone showed up just a few times. This sequence joins TRBV30 and TRBJ1-3, with D perhaps TRBD1 (6 bases). The CDR3 consists of 17 residues. The V gene lost 4 bases and the J gene lost 12 bases, with 31 bases spanning the gap. Per the germline V gene, CDR1 is GTSNPN and CDR2 is SVGIG (reference sequence). CDR3 DNA sequence: TGTGCCTGGAATCGAAACCGGGACACAACCCTGGGAAGGGTCATATATTTT. Translating it yields CAWNRNRDTTLGRVIYF.

This clone has at least ten counts. The gene calls are TRBV30 and TRBJ1-5; a weak D match, TRBD1 (6 bases). Germline lookup yields CDR1 GTSNPN and CDR2 SVGIG (reference sequence). The CDR3 totals 14 residues. V was cut by 3 bases and J by 4 bases, with 13 bases left in between. CDR3 nucleotide sequence: TGTGCCTGGAGCGACCTAGGGGGAAATCAGCCCCAGCATTTT. Translation: CAWSDLGGNQPQHF.

J is TRBJ2-7 and V is TRBV7-3, with 7 bases fitting TRBD1. J was trimmed by 2 bases and V by 5 bases; bases with no gene match: 9. CDR1 and CDR2 (germline): SGHTA, FQGTGA. The CDR3 covers 15 residues. CDR3: CASSPGRTGPYEQYF. The CDR3 DNA reads as TGTGCCAGCAGCCCTGGTAGGACAGGCCCCTACGAGCAGTACTTC.

The rearrangement joins TRBV7-2 to TRBJ2-2, with TRBD1 matching 10 bases. The CDR3 loop spans 18 amino acids. Trimming at V came to 4 bases and at J to 3 bases, leaving 11 bases not matched to a gene. The germline CDR1 and CDR2 sequences are SGHTA and FQGNSA. Here the CDR3 DNA reads TGTGCCAGCAGCTCCCCCGGTGGGACAGGGGTGTACACCGGGGAGCTGTTTTTT. As protein: CASSSPGGTGVYTGELFF.

A few counts support this clone. The chain uses TRBV29-1 and TRBJ2-1, with a possible D match to TRBD2 (6 bases). V was cut by 2 bases and J by 3 bases, with 11 bases left in between. The CDR3 loop spans 14 amino acids. The germline V gene encodes CDR1 SQVTM and CDR2 ANQGSEA. The CDR3 region is CSVEQTRLYNEQFF. CDR3 nucleotides: TGCAGCGTTGAACAGACTAGGCTCTACAATGAGCAGTTCTTC.